These 29 T cell receptor beta chains were all obtained from the same sample, sequenced in a study of blood T cell repertoires in COVID-19. The method was immunoSEQ multiplex PCR; TCRdb's version includes in-frame clones alone and lacks a portion of them. The table shows some 260,000 clones, with 70% to 85% occurring only once. Sample: peripheral blood. The receptors were gathered from a woman over 75 with active or convalescent COVID-19.

V usage is TRBV19 and J usage is TRBJ1-1, with 7 positions matching TRBD1. Trimming at V came to 7 bases and at J to 5 bases, leaving 13 bases not matched to a gene. The CDR3 runs 15 residues. Germline lookup yields CDR1 LNHDA and CDR2 SQIVND (reference sequence). CDR3 residues: CASITGVGGKTEAFF. The CDR3 DNA sequence: TGTGCCAGTATAACAGGGGTTGGCGGGAAGACTGAAGCTTTCTTT.

The gene calls are TRBV10-3 and TRBJ2-7; 8 bases are a match to TRBD1. CDR1 is ENHRY and CDR2 is SYGVKD in the germline V gene. The CDR3 spans 14 residues. With V trimmed by 5 bases and J by 0 bases, 3 bases remained unmatched. CDR3 nucleotide sequence: TGTGCCATCAGTAGGACAGGGAGCTCCTACGAGCAGTACTTC. Translation gives CAISRTGSSYEQYF.

The rearrangement uses TRBV28 and TRBJ1-4, with D perhaps TRBD1 (5 bases). The CDR3 runs 11 residues. Germline CDR1 is MDHEN and CDR2 is SYDVKM. Trimming stripped 10 bases from V and 6 bases from J, with 9 bases between. This CDR3 is CATRGDEKLFF. The CDR3 DNA is TGTGCCACCCGGGGGGATGAAAAACTGTTTTTT.

J is TRBJ1-2 and V is TRBV6-1; maybe TRBD1 (6 bases). In germline, CDR1 is MNHNS, CDR2 SASEGT. CDR3 length equals 17 residues. Trimming left V 0 bases short and J 2 bases short, with 16 bases between. The chain's CDR3 is CASSEASEGDKNYGYTF. In DNA form, the CDR3 reads TGTGCCAGCAGTGAAGCGTCAGAAGGGGACAAGAACTATGGCTACACCTTC.

The rearrangement uses TRBV2 and TRBJ2-5; 8 bases map to TRBD1. This CDR3 is built from 14 residues. The germline V gene encodes CDR1 SNHLY and CDR2 FYNNEI. The V segment lost 4 bases and the J segment 5 bases; nucleotides outside the gene matches: 6. CDR3: CASSAQGVGETQYF. The CDR3 nucleotides are TGTGCCAGCAGTGCACAGGGGGTCGGGGAGACCCAGTACTTC.

V usage is TRBV11-3 and J usage is TRBJ2-5; 7 bases are a match to TRBD2. V was clipped by 1 base and J by 3 bases; unmatched bases: 5. The CDR3 is 15 residues long. Germline CDR1 SGHNT, CDR2 YENEEA. DNA of the CDR3: TGTGCCAGCAGCTTAGGCGACAGCGGGAAAGAGACCCAGTACTTC. It specifies CASSLGDSGKETQYF.

The chain links TRBV2 to TRBJ2-3, with D perhaps TRBD2 (5 bases). V gave up 6 bases and J gave up 3 bases, with 10 bases separating them. CDR1 and CDR2 from the germline V gene are SNHLY and FYNNEI. The CDR3 sequence is 13 residues long. CDR3 sequence reads: CASSPDLTDTQYF. In nucleotides, the CDR3 is TGTGCCAGCAGCCCGGACTTAACAGATACGCAGTATTTT.

The chain is built from TRBV5-4 and TRBJ2-7; the D gene is possibly TRBD1 (7 bases). Germline V gene sequence: CDR1 SGHNT, CDR2 YYREEE (reference sequence). This CDR3 is built from 16 residues. V lost 4 bases, J lost 3 bases, and 20 bases lay in between. CDR3 in amino acids: CASSPGGGEDYYEQYF. CDR3 nucleotides: TGTGCCAGCAGCCCAGGGGGAGGCGAGGACTACTACGAGCAGTACTTC.

This chain uses TRBV21-1 with TRBJ2-7; the table's D call, TRBD2, has no DNA check behind it. TRBV21-1 is an annotated pseudogene. The CDR3 loop spans 17 amino acids. As DNA, the CDR3 is TGTGCCAGCAGCCCACCGTCGCTAGCGCAAACCTCCTACGAGCAGTACTTC. The encoded protein is CASSPPSLAQTSYEQYF.

The V gene is TRBV5-1, the J gene TRBJ1-1; D gene ambiguous. Germline V lookup: CDR1 SGHRS, CDR2 YFSETQ. The CDR3 runs 14 residues. Trimming took 1 base from V and 8 from J, leaving 15 bases between them. In nucleotides, the CDR3 is TGCGCCAGCAGCTTGACAGTTTTCTGGGAGGAAGCTTTCTTT. Protein sequence: CASSLTVFWEEAFF.

The chain uses TRBV11-2 and TRBJ2-1; TRBD2 matches at 7 bases. Germline V CDR1 and CDR2: SGHAT, FQNNGV. The CDR3 totals 17 residues. V was pared by 5 bases and J by 9 bases, with 19 bases of the junction left unmatched. CDR3 DNA: TGTGCCAGCAGCGCGCAAGGGATCGGCGGGAGCAGGGCTGAGCAGTTCTTC. Its protein product is CASSAQGIGGSRAEQFF.

The gene calls are TRBV27 and TRBJ1-2; D is undetermined. The CDR3 is 14 amino acids. Germline V gene sequence: CDR1 MNHEY, CDR2 SMNVEV (reference sequence). V dropped 0 bases and J dropped 6 bases, with 11 bases sitting between them. The CDR3 region is CASSLSSRVDGYTF. The CDR3 DNA sequence: TGTGCCAGCAGTTTATCAAGCCGGGTTGATGGCTACACCTTC.

V gene TRBV5-1 combines with J gene TRBJ1-2; D possibly corresponds to TRBD1 (5 bases). Looked up from germline, CDR1 is SGHRS and CDR2 is YFSETQ. The CDR3 is 14 residues long. Deletions cut 4 bases from V and 8 bases from J, with 18 bases between. CDR3 loop: CASSHGPGSGGYTF. The DNA of the CDR3 is TGCGCCAGCAGCCATGGCCCAGGGTCAGGAGGCTACACCTTC. The full variable domain, its missing parts supplied by reference TRBV5-1 and TRBJ1-2, is KAGVTQTPRYLIKTRGQQVTLSCSPISGHRSVSWYQQTPGQGLQFLFEYFSETQRNKGNFPGRFSGRQFSNSRSEMNVSTLELGDSALYLCASSHGPGSGGYTFGSGTRLTVV.

V is TRBV4-1 and J is TRBJ1-5, with 7 nucleotides matching TRBD1. The CDR3 sequence is 15 residues long. With 0 bases clipped from V and 5 bases from J, the junction kept 4 bases outside the gene matches. Germline values: CDR1 MGHRA, CDR2 YSYEKL. CDR3 nucleotide sequence: TGCGCCAGCAGCCAAGAGGGACAGACTCATCAGCCCCAGCATTTT. The encoded protein is CASSQEGQTHQPQHF.

This clone appeared many times. The gene calls are TRBV5-1 and TRBJ2-3; 9 nucleotides agree with TRBD2. The CDR3 length is 13 residues. CDR1 and CDR2 (germline): SGHRS, YFSETQ. V lost 7 bases and J lost 5; bases outside the gene matches: 5. In nucleotides, the CDR3 is TGCGCCAGCGGGGCGGGAGGGCGAGATACGCAGTATTTT. Translation: CASGAGGRDTQYF.

The J gene is TRBJ2-2, the V gene TRBV7-2, with no clear D. The V and J ends lost 1 base and 1 base respectively, with 13 bases between them. The CDR3 is made up of 17 amino acids. In germline, CDR1 is SGHTA, CDR2 FQGNSA. CDR3 region: CASSLVKGSGNTGELFF. For the CDR3, the DNA is TGTGCCAGCAGCTTAGTCAAAGGCTCAGGGAACACCGGGGAGCTGTTTTTT.

The chain joins TRBV28 to TRBJ1-2, with TRBD1 as a possible D gene (5 bases). This CDR3 has 13 residues. Per germline, CDR1 MDHEN and CDR2 SYDVKM. V lost 3 bases and J lost 2, with 7 bases in between. DNA of the CDR3: TGTGCCAGCAGTTTCGACAGAAACTATGGCTACACCTTC. Encoded protein: CASSFDRNYGYTF.

The chain uses TRBV28 and TRBJ1-5; weak D call: TRBD1 (6 bases). The V gene's germline CDR1 is MDHEN and CDR2 SYDVKM. This CDR3 comprises 15 residues. V lost 3 bases and J 2 bases, leaving 11 bases between the germline ends. The CDR3 region is CASSFGGGGNQPQHF. The CDR3 coding sequence is TGTGCCAGCAGTTTCGGCGGGGGCGGCAATCAGCCCCAGCATTTT.

The gene calls are TRBV5-1 and TRBJ1-5; a weak D match, TRBD1 (5 bases). Trimming stripped 3 bases from V and 1 base from J, with 11 bases between. The CDR3 covers 15 residues. Germline V gives CDR1 SGHRS, CDR2 YFSETQ. The DNA of the CDR3 is TGCGCCAGCAGCTGGGGGGGTCGCAGCAATCAGCCCCAGCATTTT. It yields the protein CASSWGGRSNQPQHF.

This sequence joins TRBV5-1 and TRBJ1-4, with TRBD1 matching over 9 bases. The CDR3 length is 14 residues. Germline-derived CDR1 and CDR2 are SGHRS and YFSETQ. The ends lost 8 bases at V and 8 bases at J; junction bases unmatched: 10. Written as DNA, the CDR3 is TGCGCCAGTAAACAGGGGGCTAATCGGGAAAAACTGTTTTTT. Translation gives CASKQGANREKLFF.

This chain connects TRBV18 to TRBJ2-7; 8 bases match TRBD1. CDR1 is KGHSH and CDR2 is LQKENI in the germline V gene. J lost 0 bases, V lost 6 bases, and 7 bases had no gene match. The length of the CDR3 is 15 residues. CDR3 amino acids: CASSPQGAYSYEQYF. The CDR3 bases are TGTGCCAGCTCTCCTCAGGGGGCATACTCCTACGAGCAGTACTTC.

The V and J genes are TRBV18 and TRBJ2-7; perhaps TRBD1 as D (6 bases). CDR3 length: 15 amino acids. The V end lost 3 bases, the J end lost 6 bases, and 18 bases lay between the germline ends. The germline gives CDR1 KGHSH, CDR2 LQKENI. The CDR3 region has the DNA TGTGCCAGCTCACCGGGGCTGGCAGTCAGGGGCGAGCAGTACTTC. Protein sequence: CASSPGLAVRGEQYF.

V is TRBV6-4 and J is TRBJ1-1, with 8 bases fitting TRBD1. CDR3 length: 14 amino acids. After removal of 6 bases from V and 1 base from J, the junction contained 4 bases not matched to a gene. Germline values: CDR1 MRHNA, CDR2 SNTAGT. CDR3 DNA: TGTGCCAGCAGAATTGGACAGGGGAACACTGAAGCTTTCTTT. Protein sequence: CASRIGQGNTEAFF.

The rearrangement links TRBV20-1 to TRBJ2-7; D is possibly TRBD2 (6 bases). The CDR3 sequence is 18 residues long. Germline CDR1 and CDR2: DFQATT and SNEGSKA (reference sequence). The V and J ends lost 3 bases and 0 bases respectively, with 24 bases between them. DNA of the CDR3: TGCAGTGCTAGTAATCCTCTGGGACTGGGGGAGAGCTCCTACGAGCAGTACTTC. Protein: CSASNPLGLGESSYEQYF.

The chain joins TRBV4-1 to TRBJ2-1; 15 positions agree with TRBD2. The CDR3 runs to 17 residues. The V gene's germline CDR1 is MGHRA and CDR2 YSYEKL. The V segment lost 4 bases and the J segment 2 bases; nucleotides outside the gene matches: 3. The CDR3 is CASSRGLAGGTYNEQFF. The CDR3 DNA is TGCGCCAGCAGCCGGGGACTAGCGGGAGGCACCTACAATGAGCAGTTCTTC.

The chain links TRBV5-1 to TRBJ2-7, with a tentative D call TRBD1 (5 bases). This CDR3 has 15 residues. With 0 bases removed from V and 0 bases from J, the gap between germline ends came to 10 bases. Germline-derived CDR1 and CDR2 are SGHRS and YFSETQ. DNA for the CDR3: TGCGCCAGCAGCTTGGTTACAGGAGACTCCTACGAGCAGTACTTC. Its protein product is CASSLVTGDSYEQYF. The entire variable domain, with the rest obtained from reference TRBV5-1 and TRBJ2-7, is as follows: KAGVTQTPRYLIKTRGQQVTLSCSPISGHRSVSWYQQTPGQGLQFLFEYFSETQRNKGNFPGRFSGRQFSNSRSEMNVSTLELGDSALYLCASSLVTGDSYEQYFGPGTRLTVT.

This chain uses TRBV6-1 with TRBJ2-3, with D perhaps matching TRBD1 (6 bases). The V gene's germline CDR1 is MNHNS and CDR2 SASEGT. The V gene lost 4 bases and the J gene lost 0 bases, with 17 bases spanning the gap. CDR3 length: 17 residues. The CDR3 region has the DNA TGTGCCAGCAGTGCCCTAGGGAACAGGGTAAGCACAGATACGCAGTATTTT. Amino acid sequence: CASSALGNRVSTDTQYF.

This chain links TRBV6-1 with TRBJ1-6, with no clear D. CDR1 and CDR2 (germline): MNHNS, SASEGT. This CDR3 has 13 residues. The V end lost 0 bases, the J end lost 10 bases, and 7 bases lay between the germline ends. The CDR3 loop reads CASSEAEKSPLHF. Here the CDR3 DNA reads TGTGCCAGCAGTGAAGCCGAGAAGTCACCCCTCCACTTT.

This chain links TRBV9 with TRBJ2-3; D gene ambiguous. The CDR3 consists of 15 residues. With 4 bases removed from V and 0 bases from J, the gap between germline ends came to 12 bases. Germline V gives CDR1 SGDLS, CDR2 YYNGEE. The CDR3 sequence: CASSPGEISTDTQYF. The CDR3 region has the DNA TGTGCCAGCAGCCCCGGTGAGATTAGCACAGATACGCAGTATTTT. Using reference TRBV9 and TRBJ2-3 for the parts outside the CDR3, the full variable domain is DSGVTQTPKHLITATGQRVTLRCSPRSGDLSVYWYQQSLDQGLQFLIQYYNGEERAKGNILERFSAQQFPDLHSELNLSSLELGDSALYFCASSPGEISTDTQYFGPGTRLTVL.